A single sample is the source of the 11 T cell receptor beta chains below, sequenced in a study of cytomegalovirus exposure and HLA in healthy donors. Both 60 Vbeta primers and 13 Jbeta primers went into the PCR. This table comes from immunoSEQ multiplex PCR, and its TCRdb copy is limited to in-frame clones, with some not included. The table has about 120,000 clones, approximately 80% seen once. The source material was PBMCs. These receptors originate from a middle-aged man in good health and CMV-seropositive.

The rearrangement joins TRBV20-1 to TRBJ2-7; 7 bases map to TRBD1. The germline gives CDR1 DFQATT, CDR2 SNEGSKA (reference sequence). The CDR3 has 11 amino acids. Here the CDR3 reads CGGQGDYEQYF. CDR3 in DNA: TGCGGGGGTCAGGGGGACTACGAGCAGTACTTC.

This clone has more than one count but fewer than ten. V gene TRBV5-3 combines with J gene TRBJ1-5; D uncertain. TRBV5-3 is reported as an ORF; its role is uncertain. This CDR3 is 11 amino acids long. V was pared by 3 bases and J by 11 bases, with 9 bases between. This CDR3 reads CARSSTPSQHF. The CDR3 coding sequence is TGTGCCAGAAGCTCAACTCCCTCCCAGCATTTT.

The chain combines TRBV5-1 with TRBJ2-5; no definite D call. The V end lost 0 bases, the J end lost 5 bases, and 5 bases lay between the germline ends. The germline CDR1 and CDR2 sequences are SGHRS and YFSETQ. CDR3 length equals 12 residues. The CDR3 bases are TGCGCCAGCAGCTTGGTCCGGGAGACCCAGTACTTC. This translates into CASSLVRETQYF. Filled out from reference TRBV5-1 and TRBJ2-5, the complete variable domain reads KAGVTQTPRYLIKTRGQQVTLSCSPISGHRSVSWYQQTPGQGLQFLFEYFSETQRNKGNFPGRFSGRQFSNSRSEMNVSTLELGDSALYLCASSLVRETQYFGPGTRLLVL.

This chain joins TRBV27 and TRBJ2-3, with TRBD1 matching 7 bases. The CDR3 spans 16 residues. V was clipped by 2 bases and J by 2 bases; unmatched bases: 7. Per germline, CDR1 MNHEY and CDR2 SMNVEV (reference sequence). This chain's CDR3 is CASSLRGDRYTDTQYF. The CDR3 DNA sequence: TGTGCCAGCAGTTTAAGAGGGGACAGATACACAGATACGCAGTATTTT.

The chain employs TRBV19 and TRBJ2-2; the match to TRBD1 covers 9 bases. Unmatched junction bases numbered 14, after V lost 9 bases and J lost 6 bases. From germline, CDR1 is LNHDA and CDR2 SQIVND (reference sequence). CDR3 length: 16 residues. The CDR3 DNA reads TGTGCCAGCAGGAGGGGGGGACAGGGTGCATCCGGGGAGCTGTTTTTT. Translated: CASRRGGQGASGELFF.

V gene TRBV10-3 combines with J gene TRBJ2-1; 13 bases align to TRBD2. CDR1 and CDR2 (germline): ENHRY, SYGVKD. With 3 bases clipped from V and 7 bases from J, the junction kept 3 bases outside the gene matches. This CDR3 has 15 amino acids. The DNA of the CDR3 is TGTGCCATCAGTGACACTAGCGGGGGGGCTAATGAGCAGTTCTTC. This encodes CAISDTSGGANEQFF.

The V and J genes are TRBV5-5 and TRBJ2-1; 10 bases are shared with TRBD2. With 4 bases clipped from V and 8 bases from J, the junction kept 15 bases outside the gene matches. From germline, CDR1 is SGHKS and CDR2 YYEKEE (reference sequence). The CDR3 spans 17 residues. The CDR3: CASSQSPQRGGRDEQFF. As DNA, the CDR3 is TGTGCCAGCAGCCAGAGCCCACAGCGGGGGGGCCGTGATGAGCAGTTCTTC.

This chain uses TRBV18 with TRBJ2-1; D ambiguous. Looked up from germline, CDR1 is KGHSH and CDR2 is LQKENI. There are 13 residues in the CDR3. V lost 3 bases and J lost 6, with 9 bases in between. CDR3 in amino acids: CASSPGTGNEQFF. The CDR3 DNA is TGTGCCAGCTCACCCGGCACGGGCAATGAGCAGTTCTTC.

The V and J genes are TRBV7-3 and TRBJ2-2; weak D call: TRBD1 (5 bases). The CDR3 is 13 amino acids. In germline, CDR1 is SGHTA, CDR2 FQGTGA. The V and J ends lost 5 bases and 6 bases respectively, with 10 bases between them. CDR3 coding DNA: TGTGCCAGCAGCCAAGGGGTTTCCGGGGAGCTGTTTTTT. The encoded protein is CASSQGVSGELFF.

The CDR3 loop reads CSVGFGAGLGETQYF. In nucleotides, the CDR3 is TGCAGCGTGGGGTTCGGAGCGGGGTTAGGAGAGACCCAGTACTTC. The chain uses TRBV29-1 and TRBJ2-5; 7 nucleotides line up with TRBD2. Per the germline V gene, CDR1 is SQVTM and CDR2 is ANQGSEA. This CDR3 comprises 15 residues. V was pared by 6 bases and J by 4 bases, with 14 bases of the junction left unmatched.

A few counts support this clone. This rearrangement joins TRBV5-1 to TRBJ1-1; D not resolved. The CDR3 has 14 residues. The germline V gene encodes CDR1 SGHRS and CDR2 YFSETQ. V lost 2 bases and J 2 bases, leaving 10 bases between the germline ends. CDR3 loop: CASSLLTSNTEAFF. The CDR3 bases are TGCGCCAGCAGCTTACTGACAAGCAACACTGAAGCTTTCTTT.